This is a list of T cell receptor beta chains from one sample in a study of cytotoxic CD8 clonotypes in ibrutinib-treated CLL. The method was immunoSEQ multiplex PCR; TCRdb's version includes in-frame clones alone and lacks a portion of them. The data contain 150,000 to 250,000 clones, over 60% of them singletons. The specimen comprised PBMCs, sampled after 24 months of ibrutinib treatment. The source is a human donor with chronic lymphocytic leukemia. Each CDR3 is given with its conserved first and last residue. A D gene is named only where the DNA matches it firmly. Clone size is not always given. Where it is, it says once, few, many or a class for expanded clones.

TRBJ2-1	TRBD2	TRBV7-2	.	TGTGCCAGCAGCGACGGGACTAGCGGGTATTATGAGCAGTTCTTC	CASSDGTSGYYEQFF
TRBJ2-1	.	TRBV5-1	few	TGCGCCAGCAGCCCTGACAGATACAATGAGCAGTTCTTC	CASSPDRYNEQFF
TRBJ1-5	TRBD1	TRBV2	.	TGTGCCAGCAGGCCGACCTTGGGACAGGGATCTCAGCCCCAGCATTTT	CASRPTLGQGSQPQHF
TRBJ1-5	.	TRBV27	.	TGTGCCAGCAGTTCAACGTTAGAGGGTAATCAGCCCCAGCATTTT	CASSSTLEGNQPQHF
TRBJ2-1	.	TRBV7-9	few	TGTGCCAGCAGCTTACCCGGGACTGCTACGCGGGAGCAGTTCTTC	CASSLPGTATREQFF
TRBJ2-5	TRBD2	TRBV30	.	TGTGCCTGGACCAATGGACTAGTCGAGACCCAGTACTTC	CAWTNGLVETQYF
TRBJ2-1	.	TRBV21-1	.	TGTGCCAGCAGCAAATGGGATGGCGGGAAGGGGAACAATGAGCAGTTCTTC	CASSKWDGGKGNNEQFF
TRBJ2-1	.	TRBV4-2	.	TGTGCCAGCAGCCAAGATACGGTCGAGCAGTTCTTC	CASSQDTVEQFF
TRBJ1-1	.	TRBV5-6	.	TGTGCCAGCAGCGCCACAGGGTATGGTTCCACTGAAGCTTTCTTT	CASSATGYGSTEAFF
TRBJ1-2	TRBD1	TRBV30	few	TGTGCCTGGAGCCCCTTGACAGGGGGTGTGAGAGGCTACACCTTC	CAWSPLTGGVRGYTF